This T cell receptor (beta chain) was identified during a study of T-cell reconstitution after alpha-beta-depleted transplantation in children (dated by TCRdb to the mid-2010s). Study-wide context: T-cell immune reconstitution after TCRalphabeta/CD19-depleted allogeneic hematopoietic cell transplantation in children was quantitatively tracked in the study by means of TCR repertoire profiling.

General study outcomes and caveats: About two months after transplant, the apparently early recovery of alphabetaT-cell counts reportedly depended on just several hundred clones that had expanded rapidly and came from non-depleted graft cells. Hyperexpanded clone frequencies declined over subsequent months; after one year, T-cell counts and TCRbeta diversity were mostly attributed to newly produced T cells. In some patients, the high TCRbeta diversity seen at day 60 was put down to recipient T cells and intrathymic progenitors that had survived conditioning.

About this clonotype itself: Its antigen remains unidentified. No base quality information exists; no much larger clone differs at one position.

The label giving this sample's treatment or condition can be read as: allogeneic hematopoietic cell transplantation with graft depleted of TCRalphabeta T cells and CD19 B cells. The children who served as transplant recipients had been given grafts of TCRalphabeta/CD19-depleted allogeneic hematopoietic cells. CDR1 and CDR2 (SGHRS, YFSETQ) derive from the germline V gene. Spanning cysteine to phenylalanine, the CDR3 consists of 14 amino acids. The entry retains the CDR3 DNA only, 42 bases that are in frame from base 1. At the junction V is shortened by 1 base and J by 5 bases, with 9 bases in between. The library relied on PCR. The data were produced on an Illumina HiSeq 2500. To normalize quantification of the TCRbeta repertoire, the TCR libraries were built with molecular barcoding that relied on unique molecular identifiers. TCRdb applied fastp at Q25 and MiXCR to the public reads, then kept only in-frame beta chains. Rows merge per CDR3 protein into single entries with the most common DNA and genes. This sample gives 780,000 or so distinct CDR3 sequences in total; roughly 15% of them show up just once. Approximately 5% of the sample comes from the top ten.

The source is a male patient between 10 and 17 years old who had a stem cell transplant for acute lymphoblastic leukemia, so the T cells may come from the graft donor. Sample: PBMCs, mostly from graft donor cells, taken 360 days after TCRalphabeta/CD19-depleted stem cell transplant. The chain is made from TRBV5-1 and TRBJ2-2, and possibly TRBD2, on 5 matching bases. The CDR3 protein is CASSLIARTGELFF. The sequenced DNA is TGCGCCAGCAGCTTGATAGCGCGGACCGGGGAGCTGTTTTTT.